The 15 T cell receptor beta chains given below trace back to one sample, sequenced in a study of blood T cell repertoires in COVID-19. Measured with immunoSEQ multiplex PCR; TCRdb has only the in-frame clones, and not every one. This sample has about 44,000 clones, with 85% to 95% found just once. Sequencing input: peripheral blood. These receptors were taken from a man aged 45-65 years with COVID-19, enrolled during active disease.

The V gene is TRBV12-3 or TRBV12-4, the J gene TRBJ1-2, with TRBD1 matching over 7 bases. The J segment lost 4 bases and the V segment lost 7 bases, leaving 6 bases of the junction unmatched. The CDR3 is made up of 13 amino acids. This chain's CDR3 is CASNKDRAYGYTF. The DNA of the CDR3 is TGTGCCAGCAATAAAGACAGGGCCTATGGCTACACCTTC.

This clone occurred once. The chain couples TRBV3-1 (or the pseudogene TRBV3-2) to TRBJ2-1; 10 positions agree with TRBD2. With V trimmed by 4 bases and J by 2 bases, 5 bases remained unmatched. The CDR3 contains 16 residues. Germline lookup yields CDR1 LGHDT and CDR2 YNNKEL (reference sequence). The CDR3 DNA reads TGTGCCAGCAGCCCTTTAGCGGGAGGCGCCTACAATGAGCAGTTCTTC. This encodes CASSPLAGGAYNEQFF.

J is TRBJ2-2 and V is TRBV2; D not resolved. CDR1 and CDR2 (germline): SNHLY, FYNNEI. The V and J ends lost 3 bases and 0 bases respectively, with 14 bases between them. This CDR3 contains 17 residues. CDR3 in amino acids: CASSDLILLANTGELFF. The CDR3 nucleotides read TGTGCCAGCAGTGATCTAATCCTTCTAGCGAACACCGGGGAGCTGTTTTTT. The full variable domain, in which reference TRBV2 and TRBJ2-2 provide the parts outside the CDR3, is EPEVTQTPSHQVTQMGQEVILRCVPISNHLYFYWYRQILGQKVEFLVSFYNNEISEKSEIFDDQFSVERPDGSNFTLKIRSTKLEDSAMYFCASSDLILLANTGELFFGEGSRLTVL.

This clone appeared a single time. The rearrangement joins TRBV15 to TRBJ2-7, with D possibly being TRBD1 (5 bases). Trimming pared 0 bases from V and 3 bases from J, leaving 9 bases between. Per the germline V gene, CDR1 is LNHNV and CDR2 is YYDKDF (reference sequence). The CDR3 length is 14 residues. The CDR3 protein is CATSRDQGFYEQYF. CDR3 nucleotides: TGTGCCACCAGCAGAGATCAGGGCTTCTACGAGCAGTACTTC. Full variable domain (missing parts from reference TRBV15 and TRBJ2-7): DAMVIQNPRYQVTQFGKPVTLSCSQTLNHNVMYWYQQKSSQAPKLLFHYYDKDFNNEADTPDNFQSRRPNTSFCFLDIRSPGLGDTAMYLCATSRDQGFYEQYFGPGTRLTVT.

This clone is a singleton in its sample. The chain combines TRBV12-3 or TRBV12-4 with TRBJ2-1, with a tentative D call TRBD1 (5 bases). Trimming removed 6 bases at V and 7 bases at J, with 7 bases between. There are 11 residues in the CDR3. DNA for the CDR3: TGTGCCAGCAGCCGACAGAATGAGCAGTTCTTC. This sequence encodes CASSRQNEQFF.

This rearrangement joins TRBV24-1 to TRBJ1-2; TRBD1 is a possible D gene (6 bases). Germline V CDR1 and CDR2: KGHDR, SFDVKD. V was shortened by 4 bases and J by 2 bases, with 13 bases between the two germline ends. The length of the CDR3 is 15 residues. The CDR3 DNA is TGTGCCACCAGTGACACAGGGATTCCAAACTATGGCTACACCTTC. This gives the protein CATSDTGIPNYGYTF.

The rearrangement links TRBV7-9 to TRBJ1-1; maybe TRBD1 (5 bases). The V and J ends lost 0 bases and 4 bases respectively, with 12 bases between them. The germline CDR1 and CDR2 sequences are SEHNR and FQNEAQ (reference sequence). This CDR3 has 15 residues. Written as DNA, the CDR3 is TGTGCCAGCAGCTTAGCGTTAGGGGAGGGCACTGAAGCTTTCTTT. It is translated as CASSLALGEGTEAFF. The whole variable domain, filled in from reference TRBV7-9 and TRBJ1-1, reads DTGVSQNPRHKITKRGQNVTFRCDPISEHNRLYWYRQTLGQGPEFLTYFQNEAQLEKSRLLSDRFSAERPKGSFSTLEIQRTEQGDSAMYLCASSLALGEGTEAFFGQGTRLTVV.

The chain joins TRBV24-1 to TRBJ2-3; 7 positions agree with TRBD2. Germline assignment: CDR1 KGHDR and CDR2 SFDVKD. Unmatched junction bases numbered 9, after V lost 4 bases and J lost 0 bases. CDR3 size: 17 residues. CDR3 bases: TGTGCCACCAGTGACCTTGCTAGCGGAGCTAGCACAGATACGCAGTATTTT. Encoded protein: CATSDLASGASTDTQYF.

This sequence joins TRBV6-5 and TRBJ2-5; tentatively, D is TRBD2 (5 bases). Germline-derived CDR1 and CDR2 are MNHEY and SVGAGI. Between the trimmed V and J ends, which lost 0 bases and 2 bases, there was a span of 10 bases. The CDR3 is made up of 15 amino acids. CDR3 sequence (DNA): TGTGCCAGCAGTTACTCGCTGACGGGACAAGAGACCCAGTACTTC. This translates into CASSYSLTGQETQYF.

J is TRBJ2-1 and V is TRBV6-5; 11 nucleotides match TRBD2. Trimming cost V 3 bases and J 3 bases; bases outside gene matches: 1. This CDR3 is built from 15 residues. Germline-derived CDR1 and CDR2 are MNHEY and SVGAGI. The CDR3 spells CASSYGTSGYNEQFF. The CDR3 nucleotides read TGTGCCAGCAGTTATGGGACTAGCGGCTACAATGAGCAGTTCTTC.

The rearrangement uses TRBV7-7 and TRBJ2-5, with 8 bases aligning to TRBD2. This CDR3 contains 15 residues. Germline values: CDR1 SSHAT, CDR2 FNYEAQ (reference sequence). V dropped 2 bases and J dropped 2; count of bases not matched to a gene: 4. CDR3 residues: CASSLQIAGQETQYF. DNA of the CDR3: TGTGCCAGCAGCTTACAAATAGCGGGGCAAGAGACCCAGTACTTC. Variable domain in full (rest from reference TRBV7-7 and TRBJ2-5): GAGVSQSPRYKVTKRGQDVTLRCDPISSHATLYWYQQALGQGPEFLTYFNYEAQPDKSGLPSDRFSAERPEGSISTLTIQRTEQRDSAMYRCASSLQIAGQETQYFGPGTRLLVL.

CDR3 in amino acids: CASSRKTGGRDGTEQYF. The CDR3, as DNA: TGTGCCAGCAGCCGTAAGACAGGGGGGCGCGACGGTACCGAGCAGTACTTC. The rearrangement joins TRBV5-6 to TRBJ2-7; 9 nucleotides line up with TRBD1. The CDR3 contains 17 residues. The germline V gene has CDR1 SGHDT and CDR2 YYEEEE. V trimming: 4 bases; J trimming: 6 bases; junction bases outside the gene matches: 17.

V is TRBV6-2 or TRBV6-3 and J is TRBJ2-5; 8 bases fit TRBD2. The trim removed 2 bases at V and 2 bases at J, leaving 10 bases unmatched. From germline, CDR1 is MNHEY and CDR2 SVGEGT. The CDR3 spans 17 residues. As DNA, the CDR3 is TGTGCCAGCAGTTACATGGTCGGTAGCGGGATACAAGAGACCCAGTACTTC. Translated, it gives CASSYMVGSGIQETQYF.

This chain uses TRBV6-5 with TRBJ1-2, with D possibly TRBD1 on 6 matching bases. In germline, CDR1 is MNHEY, CDR2 SVGAGI. This CDR3 spans 14 amino acids. Trimming left V 5 bases short and J 6 bases short, with 16 bases between. The CDR3 DNA sequence: TGTGCCAGCAGTAAGGACAGAGATTTTAATGGCTACACCTTC. Translation: CASSKDRDFNGYTF.

The rearrangement links TRBV11-3 to TRBJ1-1; no clear D gene. Germline V lookup: CDR1 SGHNT, CDR2 YENEEA. V was trimmed by 4 bases and J by 10 bases, leaving 16 bases between them. The CDR3 spans 13 residues. As DNA, the CDR3 is TGTGCCAGCAGCTCATCCTTCCGGGAAGGAGCTTTCTTT. It translates to CASSSSFREGAFF.